The T cell receptor (beta chain) described here comes from a study of siplizumab effects on memory and regulatory T cells. Broader study findings: With siplizumab, cumulative frequency of CD4+ memory-derived alloreactive sequences dropped significantly.

Concerning this clone itself: Its antigen remains unidentified.

Repertoires were generated with immunoSEQ multiplex PCR, while TCRdb's copy carries only in-frame clones and drops some. This table holds about 100,000 clones, about 92% found once. The CDR3 is 13 residues long. Per germline, CDR1 SGHTS and CDR2 YDEGEE. V lost 1 base, J lost 15 bases, and 17 bases lay in between. The chain combines TRBV5-8 with TRBJ2-1; tentative D call: TRBD2 (5 bases). The receptor was derived from a human donor in good health. Input material: Tregs sorted from blood. In DNA, the CDR3 is TGTGCCAGCAGCTTGCTCCCTAGGGAGTCCCTGTTCTTC. Residues: CASSLLPRESLFF.